This TCR beta chain was retrieved from a study of CD8+CD57+ T cells in acquired aplastic anemia. This clonotype was detected many times. Genomic DNA provided the template from which TCR beta VDJ and CDR3 profiles were obtained. TCRdb reprocessed the reads via MiXCR and lists one record per CDR3 protein. The sample consists of about 160,000 distinct CDR3 sequences, approximately 40% of them appearing once. Germline assignment: CDR1 SGHTA and CDR2 FQGTGA. This CDR3 contains 12 residues. With 1 base removed from V and 5 bases from J, the gap between germline ends came to 5 bases. The sequencing input was sorted CD4+, CD8+, or CD8+CD57+ T cells (not recorded which) from PBMCs. The clonotype comes from a human donor in good health. The rearrangement joins TRBV7-3 to TRBJ2-5; the D is unclear. CDR3 amino acids: CASSLISETQYF. The CDR3 DNA is TGTGCCAGCAGCTTAATCTCCGAGACCCAGTACTTC.